This is a list of T cell receptor beta chains from one sample in a study of T-cell reconstitution after alpha-beta-depleted transplantation in children. MiXCR, run by TCRdb on the PCR reads, gives a single entry per CDR3 protein. This table holds 400,000 to 500,000 distinct CDR3 sequences, around 9.9% found once. Sequenced material: PBMCs from the stem cell graft donor, taken from the stem cell graft. These receptors were obtained from a human donor who donated a stem cell graft to a child with acute myeloid leukemia. Each CDR3 is given with its conserved first and last residue. D genes are given only for firm matches. The size of a clone is reported for some rows only, either as once, few or many, or as a class for expanded clones.

d_call: TRBD1
v_call: TRBV20-1
clone_size: few
j_call: TRBJ1-1
cdr3_aa: CSAPVKGQGYTEAFF
cdr3_nt: TGCAGTGCCCCGGTAAAGGGACAGGGGTACACTGAAGCTTTCTTT

d_call: TRBD2
v_call: TRBV5-6
clone_size: few
j_call: TRBJ2-1
cdr3_aa: CASSKLAGERHEQFF
cdr3_nt: TGTGCCAGCAGCAAACTAGCGGGAGAAAGACATGAGCAGTTCTTC

d_call: .
v_call: TRBV11-2
clone_size: few
j_call: TRBJ2-3
cdr3_aa: CASSHYPGDTQYF
cdr3_nt: TGTGCCAGCAGCCATTACCCGGGGGATACGCAGTATTTT

d_call: .
v_call: TRBV20-1
clone_size: .
j_call: TRBJ1-6
cdr3_aa: CSARDRLSSYNSPLHF
cdr3_nt: TGCAGTGCTCGCGACAGGTTGAGCTCCTATAATTCACCCCTCCACTTT

d_call: TRBD1
v_call: TRBV29-1
clone_size: many
j_call: TRBJ1-5
cdr3_aa: CSAEGQGWGNQPQHF
cdr3_nt: TGCAGCGCCGAGGGACAGGGTTGGGGCAATCAGCCCCAGCATTTT

d_call: .
v_call: TRBV5-5
clone_size: many
j_call: TRBJ2-7
cdr3_aa: CASSLGQVLGSYEQYF
cdr3_nt: TGTGCCAGCAGCTTGGGCCAGGTCCTAGGGAGCTACGAGCAGTACTTC

d_call: TRBD2
v_call: TRBV5-1
clone_size: few
j_call: TRBJ2-2
cdr3_aa: CASSLRLAGDPSNTGELFF
cdr3_nt: TGCGCCAGCAGCCTACGACTAGCGGGGGACCCTTCGAACACCGGGGAGCTGTTTTTT

d_call: .
v_call: TRBV18
clone_size: few
j_call: TRBJ1-1
cdr3_aa: CASTRSAEAFF
cdr3_nt: TGTGCCAGCACCCGGAGCGCTGAAGCTTTCTTT

d_call: TRBD1
v_call: TRBV20-1
clone_size: few
j_call: TRBJ2-5
cdr3_aa: CSARGDRVAETQYF
cdr3_nt: TGCAGTGCTAGGGGGGACAGGGTCGCAGAGACCCAGTACTTC

d_call: .
v_call: TRBV29-1
clone_size: .
j_call: TRBJ2-3
cdr3_aa: CSVVRTQSTDTQYF
cdr3_nt: TGCAGCGTTGTCAGGACCCAGAGCACAGATACGCAGTATTTT